Listed below are T cell receptor beta chains from one sample, sequenced in a study of shared clonotypes between healthy human individuals. Clones were sequenced by immunoSEQ multiplex PCR, and TCRdb holds only the in-frame ones, with some missing. The sample has 2 million to 2.5 million clones; less than 95% are singletons. Sequenced sample: naive CD8+ T cells sorted from blood. Source of these receptors: a man in his late teens or twenties in good health. The CDR3 runs from the conserved cysteine through the conserved F or W. Fields, in order: D gene, V gene, clone size, J gene, CDR3 DNA, CDR3 protein. The D gene is left open where the match is weak. Size is omitted from some rows. Given values are once, few, many or a class for expanded clones.

TRBD1	TRBV10-2	.	TRBJ2-3	TGCGCCAGCGAGGGGGCAGGGAGCACAGATACGCAGTATTTT	CASEGAGSTDTQYF
.	TRBV6-1	.	TRBJ1-4	TGTGCCAGCAGCGACGCAGGGGCCAAACTGTTTTTT	CASSDAGAKLFF
.	TRBV7-8	.	TRBJ2-7	TGTGCCAGCAGCTTAGCAGGTGTCTCCTACGAGCAGTACTTC	CASSLAGVSYEQYF
.	TRBV28	.	TRBJ1-6	TGTGCCAGCACCTCCGCCGACAGGAGTTATAATTCACCCCTCCACTTT	CASTSADRSYNSPLHF
.	TRBV27	.	TRBJ2-3	TGTGCCAGCACCCTCGCGGGGGCTGTTACAGATACGCAGTATTTT	CASTLAGAVTDTQYF
.	TRBV27	.	TRBJ1-2	TGTGCCAGCAGTTTTCGGGGAACTAACTATGGCTACACCTTC	CASSFRGTNYGYTF
.	TRBV27	.	TRBJ2-2	TGTGCCAGCAGTCCCGTACAGGGTACCGGGGAGCTGTTTTTT	CASSPVQGTGELFF
.	TRBV27	.	TRBJ2-1	TGTGCCAGCAGTTTAGGGGGTTCCTACAATGAGCAGTTCTTC	CASSLGGSYNEQFF
.	TRBV28	.	TRBJ1-1	TGTGCCAGCAGTTTGGTTCGAGGGAACACTGAAGCTTTCTTT	CASSLVRGNTEAFF
TRBD2	TRBV27	.	TRBJ2-1	TGTGCCAGCAGTCCGACTAGCGGAGGGGCCTACAATGAGCAGTTCTTC	CASSPTSGGAYNEQFF
TRBD2	TRBV29-1	.	TRBJ2-2	TGCAGCGTTGAAGATCCAGAGCGGGGCGCTACCGGGGAGCTGTTTTTT	CSVEDPERGATGELFF
.	TRBV6-1	.	TRBJ1-1	TGTGCCAGCAGTGAGGCGCTGAGAGGAACTGAAGCTTTCTTT	CASSEALRGTEAFF
TRBD1	TRBV30	.	TRBJ2-2	TGTGCCTGGAGTGTACTGGATTGGGGACAGCCGAACACCGGGGAGCTGTTTTTT	CAWSVLDWGQPNTGELFF
TRBD2	TRBV27	once	TRBJ2-2	TGTGCCAGCAGTCTGTTACTAGCGGGGGGGCTAGGGGACACCGGGGAGCTGTTTTTT	CASSLLLAGGLGDTGELFF
.	TRBV6-5	.	TRBJ1-1	TGTGCCAGCAGTTACTCGCGGACCCCGAACACTGAAGCTTTCTTT	CASSYSRTPNTEAFF
.	TRBV5-1	.	TRBJ1-1	TGCGCCAGCAGCGCCTGGGAGCTCATGAACACTGAAGCTTTCTTT	CASSAWELMNTEAFF
.	TRBV6-6	.	TRBJ2-7	TGTGCCAGCACGCCGAGCGGATCAATGGGGCAGTACTTC	CASTPSGSMGQYF
.	TRBV13	once	TRBJ2-7	TGTGCCAGCAGCTTAAGGTCCCCCTACGAGCAGTACTTC	CASSLRSPYEQYF
.	TRBV10-3	.	TRBJ2-7	TGTGCCATCAGGGCAGCCGATTATTTGGAGCAGTACTTC	CAIRAADYLEQYF
.	TRBV18	.	TRBJ2-7	TGTGCCAGCTCACAAGGACCCTCCTACGAGCAGTACTTC	CASSQGPSYEQYF
.	TRBV19	once	TRBJ1-1	TGTGCCAGTAGTATCGGGGTTCCGAACACTGAAGCTTTCTTT	CASSIGVPNTEAFF
TRBD2	TRBV7-3	.	TRBJ2-5	TGTGCCAGCAGCGTCGGGACTAGCGGAGAGACCCAGTACTTC	CASSVGTSGETQYF
.	TRBV10-3	few	TRBJ1-4	TGTGCCATCAGTGAGTCGGTCGATGAGAAACTGTTTTTT	CAISESVDEKLFF
.	TRBV27	.	TRBJ2-7	TGTGCCAGCAGTCACACCGGGACGGCGGACGAGCAGTACTTC	CASSHTGTADEQYF
.	TRBV4-1	.	TRBJ1-2	TGCGCCAGCAGCCTCCCGACAGCTAACAACTATGGCTACACCTTC	CASSLPTANNYGYTF
TRBD2	TRBV7-7	.	TRBJ2-5	TGTGCTAGCAGCTTAGTCGGGACTAGCGGGGCGCCGGTGACCCAGTACTTC	CASSLVGTSGAPVTQYF
.	TRBV6-1	.	TRBJ2-4	TGTGCCAGCAGTGAAGGGTTACTGGACTTC	CASSEGLLDF
.	TRBV30	.	TRBJ2-7	TGTGCCTGGGAGCCAGACCGCGGCGAGCAGTACTTC	CAWEPDRGEQYF
.	TRBV13	.	TRBJ2-7	TGTGCCAGCAGCTTAGGACCAGAAACCTACGAGCAGTACTTC	CASSLGPETYEQYF
TRBD2	TRBV19	.	TRBJ2-2	TGTGCCAGTAGTCTCCAGGGGCGGGAGGACTACACCGGGGAGCTGTTTTTT	CASSLQGREDYTGELFF
.	TRBV2	.	TRBJ2-7	TGTGCCAGCAGTGAGGGGTCTAGCGCCTACGAGCAGTACTTC	CASSEGSSAYEQYF
.	TRBV28	.	TRBJ2-7	TGTGCCAGCAGTTTTTATGGTAGCGGATCCTACGAGCAGTACTTC	CASSFYGSGSYEQYF
TRBD2	TRBV18	.	TRBJ2-1	TGTGCCAGCTCACCACCCCGGGACTATCAAAATGAGCAGTTCTTC	CASSPPRDYQNEQFF
.	TRBV28	.	TRBJ2-7	TGTGCCAGCAGTTTACAATGGGGGCTCGTTGTCCACGAGCAGTACTTC	CASSLQWGLVVHEQYF
.	TRBV7-9	.	TRBJ2-5	TGTGCCAGCAGCTTATTTTCGGAGACCCAGTACTTC	CASSLFSETQYF
.	TRBV5-1	.	TRBJ2-2	TGCGCCAGCAGCTCTGATAGGTTCACCGGGGAGCTGTTTTTT	CASSSDRFTGELFF
TRBD2	TRBV11-2	.	TRBJ2-1	TGTGCCAGCAGCTTGCAAATTAGCGGGAGGGAATACAATGAGCAGTTCTTC	CASSLQISGREYNEQFF
.	TRBV5-1	.	TRBJ2-2	TGCGCCAGCAGCTTGCCGAACACCGGGGAGCTGTTTTTT	CASSLPNTGELFF
TRBD1	TRBV7-9	once	TRBJ2-7	TGTGCCAGCAGCTCTCGACAGGGGGCGTTCGAGCAGTACTTC	CASSSRQGAFEQYF
TRBD1	TRBV4-1	.	TRBJ1-6	TGCGCCAGCAGCCAATTTTTCCAGGGGGCTGATAATTCACCCCTCCACTTT	CASSQFFQGADNSPLHF
.	TRBV7-8	.	TRBJ2-2	TGTGCCAGCAGAAGGGACACCGGGGAGCTGTTTTTT	CASRRDTGELFF
.	TRBV4-1	.	TRBJ1-1	TGCGCCAGCAGCCAAATGGTGGACACAATTCCGGGAGCTTTCTTT	CASSQMVDTIPGAFF
TRBD2	TRBV5-4	.	TRBJ2-1	TGTGCCAGCAGCTTGGGGGCGGGAGGGCCGGATGAGCAGTTCTTC	CASSLGAGGPDEQFF
TRBD1	TRBV19	.	TRBJ2-5	TGTGCCAGTAGTATAGATCGGGACAGACAAGAGACCCAGTACTTC	CASSIDRDRQETQYF
.	TRBV9	.	TRBJ2-2	TGTGCCAGCAGCACACCTCCGGGATACAGGCAGACCGGGGAGCTGTTTTTT	CASSTPPGYRQTGELFF
TRBD1	TRBV4-3	.	TRBJ1-2	TGCGCCAGCAGCCAAGATATTGAACAGGGGGTTTTCTCTGATGGCTACACCTTC	CASSQDIEQGVFSDGYTF
.	TRBV10-3	.	TRBJ2-7	TGTGCCATCAGTTGGGACGGATCCTACGAGCAGTACTTC	CAISWDGSYEQYF
.	TRBV5-6	.	TRBJ2-7	TGTGCCAGCAGCTTGAGGGGAAACGGACCCTACGAGCAGTACTTC	CASSLRGNGPYEQYF